This T cell receptor (beta chain) was found in a study of blood T cell repertoires in COVID-19. Trimming took off 4 bases at V and 4 bases at J, with 17 bases between the two ends. Germline V lookup: CDR1 SGHRS, CDR2 YFSETQ. The CDR3 spans 15 residues. TCRdb's copy holds only in-frame clones and misses some; the assay was immunoSEQ multiplex PCR. The sample lists about 88,000 clones, around 90% occurring once. The chain couples TRBV5-1 to TRBJ1-2; D is possibly TRBD1 (5 bases). The receptor comes from a male donor with acute or convalescent COVID-19. The sequenced sample was peripheral blood. The CDR3 protein is CASSRDSASFYGYTF. The CDR3 region has the DNA TGCGCCAGCAGCCGAGACAGCGCATCCTTCTATGGCTACACCTTC. The whole variable domain, remainder taken from reference TRBV5-1 and TRBJ1-2, is KAGVTQTPRYLIKTRGQQVTLSCSPISGHRSVSWYQQTPGQGLQFLFEYFSETQRNKGNFPGRFSGRQFSNSRSEMNVSTLELGDSALYLCASSRDSASFYGYTFGSGTRLTVV.